This passage covers 28 T cell receptor beta chains from one sample sequenced in a study of a mutant IDH1 vaccine in newly diagnosed glioma. Sequencing was performed with immunoSEQ multiplex PCR; in TCRdb, only in-frame clones are kept and a portion is missing. The sample lists tens of thousands of clones, 65% to 80% occurring once. The time point is: baseline, week 1 (first vaccination visit). As for treatment: pre-vaccination baseline after standard-of-care therapy. The source material was PBMCs, sampled from a glioma patient treated with radiotherapy, temozolomide or both. These receptors originate from a woman aged 40 to 50 with glioma.

CDR3 bases: TGTGCCAGCAGTTCCAATCCCGGGGGGGGCACAGATACGCAGTATTTT. Its translation: CASSSNPGGGTDTQYF. The chain carries TRBV6-6 and TRBJ2-3; TRBD2 matches 8 bases. Per the germline V gene, CDR1 is MNHNY and CDR2 is SVGAGI (reference sequence). The V and J ends lost 4 bases and 1 base, in that order; junction bases with no gene match: 7. CDR3 length: 16 amino acids.

This chain joins TRBV11-2 and TRBJ1-1; D not resolved. Trimming cost V 1 base and J 10 bases, with 7 bases left between them. Germline assignment: CDR1 SGHAT and CDR2 FQNNGV. The CDR3 contains 11 residues. The CDR3 loop is CASSLAERAFF. CDR3 in DNA: TGTGCCAGCAGCTTAGCAGAAAGAGCTTTCTTT.

The CDR3: CAISEGYYGYTF. CDR3 in DNA: TGTGCCATCAGTGAAGGGTACTATGGCTACACCTTC. This chain connects TRBV10-3 to TRBJ1-2; D gene uncertain. V was pared by 3 bases and J by 3 bases, with 5 bases between. The CDR3 covers 12 residues. CDR1 and CDR2 (germline): ENHRY, SYGVKD.

The chain links TRBV10-3 to TRBJ2-5, with 9 positions matching TRBD2. This CDR3 is 12 amino acids long. Per germline, CDR1 ENHRY and CDR2 SYGVKD. After removal of 8 bases from V and 5 bases from J, the junction contained 3 bases not matched to a gene. CDR3 bases: TGTGCCATCGGCGGGGGGGGCGAGACCCAGTACTTC. Its translation: CAIGGGGETQYF.

In its sample, this clone is medium-sized. The chain employs TRBV29-1 and TRBJ1-2, with D possibly being TRBD1 (6 bases). The length of the CDR3 is 13 residues. Trimming took 3 bases from V and 7 from J, leaving 15 bases between them. CDR1 is SQVTM and CDR2 is ANQGSEA in the germline V gene. The CDR3 sequence is CSVEGGRGSGYTF. The CDR3 region has the DNA TGCAGCGTTGAGGGGGGGCGCGGGAGTGGCTACACCTTC.

The rearrangement links TRBV30 to TRBJ2-7; 7 bases are shared with TRBD1. In germline, CDR1 is GTSNPN, CDR2 SVGIG (reference sequence). V trimming: 8 bases; J trimming: 5 bases; junction bases outside the gene matches: 12. CDR3 length equals 13 residues. CDR3 sequence (DNA): TGTGCCGGATCCTGGACAGGCCCGCACGAGCAGTACTTC. It specifies CAGSWTGPHEQYF.

Only one count was recorded for this clone. This chain links TRBV30 with TRBJ2-5; 8 positions match TRBD2. The length of the CDR3 is 15 residues. Germline V gene lookup returns CDR1 GTSNPN and CDR2 SVGIG (reference sequence). J gave up 4 bases and V 0 bases, and 7 bases lay outside the gene matches. The CDR3 sequence is CAWSVQRGPIETQYF. DNA for the CDR3: TGTGCCTGGAGTGTACAGCGGGGGCCCATAGAGACCCAGTACTTC.

V usage is TRBV29-1 and J usage is TRBJ1-3, with TRBD1 matching 7 bases. The CDR3 is 11 amino acids. Trimming cost V 4 bases and J 7 bases; bases outside gene matches: 1. The germline V gene encodes CDR1 SQVTM and CDR2 ANQGSEA. The CDR3 region is CSVAQGNTIYF. The CDR3, as DNA: TGCAGCGTTGCACAGGGGAACACCATATATTTT.

This clone was seen just once. The junction and the germline gene differ at one end; a read error may be behind it. The chain links TRBV5-1 to TRBJ1-2; 8 bases agree with TRBD1. The CDR3 has 15 amino acids. The germline CDR1 and CDR2 sequences are SGHRS and YFSETQ. The CDR3 region has the DNA TGCGCCAGCAGATTGGACAGGGTTGATGGGTATGGCTACACCTTC. It specifies CASRLDRVDGYGYTF.

This clone was seen a handful of times. The chain has TRBV7-9 and TRBJ1-1, with a tentative D call TRBD1 (6 bases). Germline loops: CDR1 SEHNR, CDR2 FQNEAQ (reference sequence). With 5 bases removed from V and 8 bases from J, the gap between germline ends came to 12 bases. CDR3 length: 12 amino acids. The CDR3 DNA reads TGTGCCAGCAGCCCAGGGGCTGGGGAAGCTTTCTTT. Translation gives CASSPGAGEAFF.

This clone counts as large. The CDR3 loop reads CASSQDRGSGNTIYF. CDR3 coding DNA: TGTGCCAGCAGCCAAGACAGGGGCTCTGGAAACACCATATATTTT. The V gene is TRBV4-2, the J gene TRBJ1-3; D may be TRBD1 (6 bases). The CDR3 extends over 15 amino acids. The V gene's germline CDR1 is LGHNA and CDR2 YNFKEQ. V gave up 0 bases and J gave up 0 bases, with 6 bases separating them.

V usage is TRBV7-9 and J usage is TRBJ2-1, with D perhaps matching TRBD1 or TRBD2 (5 bases each). The V gene lost 7 bases and the J gene lost 10 bases, with 20 bases spanning the gap. Germline V lookup: CDR1 SEHNR, CDR2 FQNEAQ (reference sequence). The CDR3 consists of 14 residues. The CDR3 DNA reads TGTGCCAGCACTCCGGGGACCAGCGGTGGGGAGCAGTTCTTC. Translation gives CASTPGTSGGEQFF.

CDR3 coding DNA: TGTGCCAGCAGTTACGGGGCAGCGAACACTGAAGCTTTCTTT. Residues: CASSYGAANTEAFF. The V gene is TRBV6-5, the J gene TRBJ1-1; D perhaps matches TRBD1 (5 bases). V was clipped by 2 bases and J by 1 base, with 8 bases between them. Germline-derived CDR1 and CDR2 are MNHEY and SVGAGI. The CDR3 has 14 residues.

The chain employs TRBV10-3 and TRBJ1-2, with no clear D. CDR3 length: 12 amino acids. Per germline, CDR1 ENHRY and CDR2 SYGVKD. V lost 7 bases and J lost 2, with 8 bases in between. DNA for the CDR3: TGTGCCATCAAAGCTTCAAACTATGGCTACACCTTC. Its translation: CAIKASNYGYTF.

This chain connects TRBV19 to TRBJ1-6; the match to TRBD1 covers 7 bases. CDR1 and CDR2 (germline): LNHDA, SQIVND (reference sequence). The CDR3 spans 12 residues. Trimming cost V 5 bases and J 14 bases; bases outside gene matches: 6. CDR3 coding DNA: TGTGCCAGTAGTGGGGACAGTCTTGCCCTCCACTTT. Its translation is CASSGDSLALHF. Supplemented by reference TRBV19 and TRBJ1-6, the full variable domain reads DGGITQSPKYLFRKEGQNVTLSCEQNLNHDAMYWYRQDPGQGLRLIYYSQIVNDFQKGDIAEGYSVSREKKESFPLTVTSAQKNPTAFYLCASSGDSLALHFGNGTRLTVT.

This clone was detected only a few times. The genes are TRBV2 and TRBJ1-5; perhaps TRBD1 as D (6 bases). From germline, CDR1 is SNHLY and CDR2 FYNNEI. Trimming took off 6 bases at V and 4 bases at J, with 10 bases between the two ends. CDR3 size: 13 residues. The CDR3 loop reads CASSRGGNQPQHF. Here the CDR3 DNA reads TGTGCCAGCAGCAGGGGTGGTAATCAGCCCCAGCATTTT.

The CDR3 region has the DNA TGCGCCAGCCGAAGGGAGGGCGGGGAGCTGTTTTTT. It is translated as CASRREGGELFF. The V gene is TRBV10-1, the J gene TRBJ2-2; 7 nucleotides line up with TRBD2. The CDR3 has 12 amino acids. CDR1 and CDR2 (germline): WNHNN, SYGVQD (reference sequence). V lost 8 bases and J lost 7; bases outside the gene matches: 4.

The chain carries TRBV10-3 and TRBJ1-4, with D possibly matching TRBD1 (6 bases). This CDR3 has 16 residues. The germline CDR1 and CDR2 sequences are ENHRY and SYGVKD. Trimming stripped 0 bases from V and 4 bases from J, with 12 bases between. Written as DNA, the CDR3 is TGTGCCATCAGTGAGTCGAGGGGACACGGTAATGAAAAACTGTTTTTT. Its translation: CAISESRGHGNEKLFF.

The genes are TRBV10-3 and TRBJ2-7; tentatively, D is TRBD1 (5 bases). CDR1 is ENHRY, CDR2 SYGVKD, per germline. The V gene lost 3 bases and the J gene lost 1 base, with 13 bases spanning the gap. This CDR3 contains 15 residues. CDR3 nucleotides: TGTGCCATCAGTGACCAGGGTACCGAATCCTACGAGCAGTACTTC. It translates to CAISDQGTESYEQYF.

The rearrangement uses TRBV10-3 and TRBJ2-7, with D possibly being TRBD1 (6 bases). V gave up 4 bases and J gave up 1 base, with 8 bases separating them. The CDR3 runs to 13 residues. Germline CDR1 ENHRY, CDR2 SYGVKD. The DNA of the CDR3 is TGTGCCATCAGTGGGACAGAATCCTACGAGCAGTACTTC. Its translation: CAISGTESYEQYF.

The chain links TRBV7-2 to TRBJ2-2; TRBD2 is a possible D gene (5 bases). Germline V gene data show CDR1 as SGHTA and CDR2 as FQGNSA. Trimming removed 5 bases from V and 12 bases from J, with 13 bases in between. This CDR3 contains 12 residues. This CDR3 reads CASSPGRRKLFF. Written as DNA, the CDR3 is TGTGCCAGCAGCCCCGGGCGGAGGAAGCTGTTTTTT.

V gene TRBV2 combines with J gene TRBJ1-2; D gene ambiguous. The CDR3 spans 13 residues. The germline CDR1 and CDR2 sequences are SNHLY and FYNNEI. The ends were cut back, 0 bases at V and 5 bases at J, with 7 bases in the middle. For the CDR3, the DNA is TGTGCCAGCAGTGAAGCAGCTCCATATGGCTACACCTTC. This codes for CASSEAAPYGYTF.

J is TRBJ2-7 and V is TRBV6-5; 7 bases agree with TRBD2. Germline V gene lookup returns CDR1 MNHEY and CDR2 SVGAGI. This CDR3 has 13 residues. V shed 6 bases and J 5 bases; nucleotides not matched to a gene: 7. The chain's CDR3 is CASRRLAADEQYF. The DNA of the CDR3 is TGTGCCAGCAGGAGACTAGCTGCAGACGAGCAGTACTTC.

V gene TRBV6-5 combines with J gene TRBJ1-1, with no clear D. CDR3 size: 15 residues. The V gene lost 9 bases and the J gene lost 0 bases, with 17 bases spanning the gap. Germline V lookup: CDR1 MNHEY, CDR2 SVGAGI. CDR3 coding DNA: TGTGCCAGTTCCTGGGCGGGAGGGATGAACACTGAAGCTTTCTTT. It encodes CASSWAGGMNTEAFF.

This CDR3 reads CASSFFNSPLHF. As DNA, the CDR3 is TGTGCCAGCAGTTTTTTTAATTCACCCCTCCACTTT. The V gene is TRBV27, the J gene TRBJ1-6, with D unresolved. CDR1 MNHEY and CDR2 SMNVEV come from the germline V gene (reference sequence). The V and J ends lost 3 bases and 6 bases respectively, with 3 bases between them. There are 12 residues in the CDR3.

The chain combines TRBV19 with TRBJ1-5; 7 nucleotides line up with TRBD1. Trimming cost V 6 bases and J 1 base; bases outside gene matches: 6. The CDR3 covers 15 residues. The germline V gene has CDR1 LNHDA and CDR2 SQIVND (reference sequence). Here the CDR3 reads CASSPGQRSNQPQHF. The CDR3 coding sequence is TGTGCCAGTAGCCCGGGACAGCGAAGCAATCAGCCCCAGCATTTT.

The J gene is TRBJ2-7, the V gene TRBV18; TRBD2 matches 8 bases. The J segment lost 2 bases and the V segment lost 1 base, leaving 4 bases of the junction unmatched. This CDR3 has 15 amino acids. The V gene's germline CDR1 is KGHSH and CDR2 LQKENI. CDR3 in DNA: TGTGCCAGCTCACCACGAACGGGGGGGCCCTACGAGCAGTACTTC. This sequence encodes CASSPRTGGPYEQYF. Full variable domain (outside the CDR3, taken from reference TRBV18 and TRBJ2-7): NAGVMQNPRHLVRRRGQEARLRCSPMKGHSHVYWYRQLPEEGLKFMVYLQKENIIDESGMPKERFSAEFPKEGPSILRIQQVVRGDSAAYFCASSPRTGGPYEQYFGPGTRLTVT.

This clone was seen a single time. The chain carries TRBV5-6 and TRBJ1-1; D gene uncertain. CDR3 length: 12 residues. The germline V gene encodes CDR1 SGHDT and CDR2 YYEEEE. Trimming removed 0 bases from V and 11 bases from J, with 11 bases in between. CDR3 DNA: TGTGCCAGCAGCTTGGGACTGGGGTACGCTTTCTTT. Encoded protein: CASSLGLGYAFF.